The 21 T cell receptor beta chains given below trace back to one sample, sequenced in a study of radiation and T cells in renal cell carcinoma. Data came from immunoSEQ multiplex PCR; TCRdb stores just in-frame clones and leaves some out. The table includes about 20,000 clones, 80% detected once. Sample time point: baseline pretreatment blood. Treatment denoted: 15 Gy SBRT to primary tumor, nephrectomy 4 weeks later. Specimen: blood, collected from a patient whose treatment included radiotherapy and nephrectomy. These receptors were collected from a man aged 60 to 69 with renal cell carcinoma.

This clone appeared once. This sequence joins TRBV11-2 and TRBJ2-3, with TRBD1 matching 7 bases. Unmatched junction bases numbered 5, after V lost 3 bases and J lost 2 bases. This CDR3 is 15 amino acids long. In germline, CDR1 is SGHAT, CDR2 FQNNGV. The CDR3: CASSLRQGVTDTQYF. The CDR3 DNA is TGTGCCAGCAGCTTGCGACAGGGAGTCACAGATACGCAGTATTTT.

This rearrangement joins TRBV7-2 to TRBJ1-1; 7 bases are a match to TRBD1. CDR1 and CDR2 (germline): SGHTA, FQGNSA. This CDR3 contains 13 residues. The ends lost 5 bases at V and 10 bases at J; junction bases unmatched: 10. The CDR3 nucleotides are TGTGCCAGCAGCCAGCAACCGGGACAGAGAGCTTTCTTT. It translates to CASSQQPGQRAFF.

The chain employs TRBV2 and TRBJ2-2; D is uncertain. Germline V lookup: CDR1 SNHLY, CDR2 FYNNEI. V lost 5 bases and J lost 7, with 5 bases in between. The CDR3 sequence is 11 residues long. The CDR3 sequence: CASSYSGELFF. CDR3 nucleotide sequence: TGTGCCAGCAGTTATAGCGGGGAGCTGTTTTTT.

This clone was picked up one time. The V call is TRBV9, the J call TRBJ2-7; TRBD1 agrees at 9 bases. V gave up 4 bases and J gave up 6 bases; unmatched junction bases: 8. The germline V gene encodes CDR1 SGDLS and CDR2 YYNGEE. There are 14 residues in the CDR3. CDR3 residues: CASSRRDREGEQYF. The CDR3 region has the DNA TGTGCCAGCAGCCGACGGGACAGGGAGGGCGAGCAGTACTTC.

V usage is TRBV5-1 and J usage is TRBJ2-5, with TRBD2 matching 11 bases. The trim removed 4 bases at V and 2 bases at J, leaving 4 bases unmatched. Looked up from germline, CDR1 is SGHRS and CDR2 is YFSETQ. The CDR3 is 15 residues long. CDR3 sequence: CASSPLAGGQETQYF. CDR3 sequence (DNA): TGCGCCAGCAGCCCTTTAGCGGGAGGGCAAGAGACCCAGTACTTC.

The V gene is TRBV2, the J gene TRBJ2-7, with unresolved D. The CDR3 sequence is 12 residues long. CDR1 is SNHLY, CDR2 FYNNEI, per germline. Trimming removed 6 bases at V and 3 bases at J, with 9 bases between. Written as DNA, the CDR3 is TGTGCCAGCAGCCAAGTAGTCTACGAGCAGTACTTC. Its translation: CASSQVVYEQYF.

The V and J genes are TRBV7-3 and TRBJ2-7, with a tentative D call TRBD2 (7 bases). From germline, CDR1 is SGHTA and CDR2 FQGTGA. Trimming took 5 bases from V and 6 from J, leaving 17 bases between them. The CDR3 covers 14 residues. For the CDR3, the DNA is TGTGCCAGCAGCAAATTGGGAGGGGGGCGCGAGCAGTACTTC. This gives the protein CASSKLGGGREQYF.

The chain recombines TRBV7-2 with TRBJ2-1; 8 bases are a match to TRBD2. From germline, CDR1 is SGHTA and CDR2 FQGNSA. The ends lost 2 bases at V and 1 base at J; junction bases unmatched: 13. The CDR3 sequence is 19 residues long. The CDR3 reads CASSLIALAGGPSYNEQFF. Written as DNA, the CDR3 is TGTGCCAGCAGCTTAATCGCTTTGGCGGGAGGACCATCCTACAATGAGCAGTTCTTC. The full variable domain, its missing parts supplied by reference TRBV7-2 and TRBJ2-1, is GAGVSQSPSNKVTEKGKDVELRCDPISGHTALYWYRQSLGQGLEFLIYFQGNSAPDKSGLPSDRFSAERTGGSVSTLTIQRTQQEDSAVYLCASSLIALAGGPSYNEQFFGPGTRLTVL.

The chain employs TRBV27 and TRBJ1-2; 8 positions match TRBD1. The germline V gene encodes CDR1 MNHEY and CDR2 SMNVEV (reference sequence). The length of the CDR3 is 12 residues. With 8 bases clipped from V and 2 bases from J, the junction kept 1 base outside the gene matches. This chain's CDR3 is CASRQGNYGYTF. CDR3 nucleotide sequence: TGTGCCAGCCGACAGGGGAACTATGGCTACACCTTC.

A single count supports this clone. The chain has TRBV29-1 and TRBJ1-2; the D is unclear. The CDR3 has 10 amino acids. Germline CDR1 reads SQVTM; CDR2 reads ANQGSEA. Trimming cost V 1 base and J 12 bases, with 9 bases left between them. The CDR3: CSVEGPADTF. In DNA, the CDR3 is TGCAGCGTTGAAGGGCCGGCAGACACCTTC.

The chain has TRBV10-3 and TRBJ1-1; D uncertain. V lost 5 bases to trimming and J lost 1 base, with 5 bases between them. Germline CDR1 and CDR2: ENHRY and SYGVKD. There are 12 residues in the CDR3. The CDR3 sequence: CAISLGNTEAFF. The CDR3 coding sequence is TGTGCCATCAGTTTGGGGAACACTGAAGCTTTCTTT.

This clone was counted a single time. The rearrangement uses TRBV11-3 and TRBJ2-5; the D gene is possibly TRBD2 (5 bases). CDR1 is SGHNT, CDR2 YENEEA, per germline. The V gene lost 1 base and the J gene lost 3 bases, with 9 bases spanning the gap. The CDR3 runs 14 residues. CDR3 region: CASSLGGNEETQYF. The CDR3 region has the DNA TGTGCCAGCAGCTTAGGAGGGAACGAAGAGACCCAGTACTTC.

This clone was detected only once. The CDR3 loop is CASSQLFLAGGPSSYEQYF. In DNA, the CDR3 is TGCGCCAGCAGCCAACTTTTTCTAGCGGGAGGGCCCAGCTCCTACGAGCAGTACTTC. The V call is TRBV4-3, the J call TRBJ2-7, with TRBD2 matching 12 bases. Trimming at V came to 2 bases and at J to 0 bases, leaving 11 bases not matched to a gene. CDR3 length: 19 amino acids. Germline V gene sequence: CDR1 LGHNA, CDR2 YSLEER.

Sample share makes this clone medium-sized (0.01 to 0.1%). This sequence joins TRBV19 and TRBJ2-2; TRBD1 might be the D (5 bases). This CDR3 spans 13 amino acids. The ends were cut back, 4 bases at V and 6 bases at J, with 9 bases in the middle. The V gene's germline CDR1 is LNHDA and CDR2 SQIVND (reference sequence). The CDR3 region is CASSTGLAGELFF. CDR3 nucleotides: TGTGCCAGTAGTACAGGGTTGGCCGGGGAGCTGTTTTTT.

The chain carries TRBV7-2 and TRBJ2-5, with 9 bases that match TRBD1. The CDR3 extends over 15 amino acids. Trimming removed 8 bases from V and 1 base from J; junction bases left unmatched: 8. Germline assignment: CDR1 SGHTA and CDR2 FQGNSA. The CDR3 region is CASLNRGRGQETQYF. The CDR3 DNA follows: TGTGCCAGCCTCAACAGGGGGCGCGGCCAAGAGACCCAGTACTTC.

The rearrangement joins TRBV6-1 to TRBJ2-1, with D possibly TRBD2 on 6 matching bases. V was clipped by 2 bases and J by 2 bases, with 13 bases between them. The length of the CDR3 is 16 residues. The germline gives CDR1 MNHNS, CDR2 SASEGT. CDR3 DNA sequence: TGTGCCAGCAGTGAACCTAGCGCTAGAGCCTACAATGAGCAGTTCTTC. Its translation: CASSEPSARAYNEQFF.

CDR3 nucleotides: TGTGCCAGCAGTTGGACAGGGGATCAGCCCCAGCATTTT. It is translated as CASSWTGDQPQHF. The chain couples TRBV27 to TRBJ1-5; TRBD1 matches 9 bases. The ends lost 4 bases at V and 5 bases at J; junction bases unmatched: 0. From germline, CDR1 is MNHEY and CDR2 SMNVEV (reference sequence). This CDR3 has 13 amino acids.

V gene TRBV14 combines with J gene TRBJ2-1; D may match TRBD1 or TRBD2 (5 bases each). Looked up from germline, CDR1 is SGHDN and CDR2 is FVKESK. The CDR3 is 15 residues long. The V end was cut by 4 bases, the J end by 15 bases, with 25 bases between. CDR3: CASSPRMSPGTVAFF. The CDR3, as DNA: TGTGCCAGCAGCCCAAGGATGAGTCCTGGGACGGTGGCGTTCTTC. Drawing the rest from reference TRBV14 and TRBJ2-1, the complete variable domain is EAGVTQFPSHSVIEKGQTVTLRCDPISGHDNLYWYRRVMGKEIKFLLHFVKESKQDESGMPNNRFLAERTGGTYSTLKVQPAELEDSGVYFCASSPRMSPGTVAFFGPGTRLTVL.

This clone was seen a handful of times. The V call is TRBV9, the J call TRBJ2-7; 8 bases are shared with TRBD2. The V and J ends lost 4 bases and 2 bases, in that order; junction bases with no gene match: 8. The CDR3 is 15 amino acids. The germline CDR1 and CDR2 sequences are SGDLS and YYNGEE. This chain's CDR3 is CASSPSGSKAYEQYF. DNA for the CDR3: TGTGCCAGCAGCCCCAGCGGGAGTAAGGCCTACGAGCAGTACTTC. Combining the CDR3 with reference TRBV9 and TRBJ2-7 gives the whole variable domain DSGVTQTPKHLITATGQRVTLRCSPRSGDLSVYWYQQSLDQGLQFLIQYYNGEERAKGNILERFSAQQFPDLHSELNLSSLELGDSALYFCASSPSGSKAYEQYFGPGTRLTVT.

In its sample, this clone was seen once. The rearrangement uses TRBV30 and TRBJ2-1; D is uncertain. Germline CDR1 is GTSNPN and CDR2 is SVGIG (reference sequence). The CDR3 covers 11 residues. The ends were cut back, 3 bases at V and 8 bases at J, with 8 bases in the middle. Here the CDR3 reads CAWSPGDEQFF. CDR3 nucleotide sequence: TGTGCCTGGAGCCCTGGCGATGAGCAGTTCTTC.

V and J are TRBV7-3 and TRBJ2-7; TRBD2 might be the D (6 bases). The CDR3 sequence is 14 residues long. CDR1 and CDR2 from the germline V gene are SGHTA and FQGTGA. V was shortened by 1 base and J by 5 bases, with 12 bases between the two germline ends. The CDR3 bases are TGTGCCAGCAGCTTAAACGCGGGGATCAACGAGCAGTACTTC. Its translation is CASSLNAGINEQYF.